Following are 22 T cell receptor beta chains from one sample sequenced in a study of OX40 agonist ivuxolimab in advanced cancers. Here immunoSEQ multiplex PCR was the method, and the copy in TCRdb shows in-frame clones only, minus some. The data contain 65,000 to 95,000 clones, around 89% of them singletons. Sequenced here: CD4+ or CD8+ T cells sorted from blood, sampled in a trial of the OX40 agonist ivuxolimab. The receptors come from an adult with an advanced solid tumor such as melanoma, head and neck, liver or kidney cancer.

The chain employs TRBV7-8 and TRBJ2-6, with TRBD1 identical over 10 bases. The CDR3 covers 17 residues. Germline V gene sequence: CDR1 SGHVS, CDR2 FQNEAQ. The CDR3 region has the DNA TGTGCGGCCTTGGACAGGGGGTATCAGGCTGGGGCCAACGTCCTGACTTTC. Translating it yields CAALDRGYQAGANVLTF.

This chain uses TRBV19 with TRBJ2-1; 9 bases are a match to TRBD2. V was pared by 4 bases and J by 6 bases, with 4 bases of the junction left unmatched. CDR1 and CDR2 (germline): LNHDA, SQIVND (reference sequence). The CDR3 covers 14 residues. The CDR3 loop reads CASSTAGGSNEQFF. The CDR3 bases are TGTGCCAGTAGTACAGCGGGGGGATCCAATGAGCAGTTCTTC.

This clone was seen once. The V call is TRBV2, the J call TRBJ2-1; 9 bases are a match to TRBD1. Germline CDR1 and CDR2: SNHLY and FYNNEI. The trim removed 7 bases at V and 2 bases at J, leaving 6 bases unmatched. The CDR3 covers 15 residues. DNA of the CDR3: TGTGCCAGCACCTGGGACAGGGTCACCTACAATGAGCAGTTCTTC. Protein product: CASTWDRVTYNEQFF.

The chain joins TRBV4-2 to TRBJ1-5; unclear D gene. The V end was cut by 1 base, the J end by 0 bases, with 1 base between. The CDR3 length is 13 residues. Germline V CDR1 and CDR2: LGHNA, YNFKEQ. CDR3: CASSQGSNQPQHF. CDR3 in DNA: TGTGCCAGCAGCCAAGGTAGCAATCAGCCCCAGCATTTT.

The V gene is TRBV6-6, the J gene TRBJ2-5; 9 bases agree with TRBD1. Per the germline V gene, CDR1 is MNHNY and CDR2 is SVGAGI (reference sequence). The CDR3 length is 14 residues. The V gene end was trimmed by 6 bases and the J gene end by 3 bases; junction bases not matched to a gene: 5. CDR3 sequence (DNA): TGTGCCAGCAGGGAATGGGACAGGGAAGAGACCCAGTACTTC. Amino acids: CASREWDREETQYF.

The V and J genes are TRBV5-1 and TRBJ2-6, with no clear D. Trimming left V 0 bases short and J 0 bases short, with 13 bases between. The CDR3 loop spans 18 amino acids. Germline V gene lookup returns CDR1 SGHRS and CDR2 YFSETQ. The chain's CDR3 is CASSLAALGNSGANVLTF. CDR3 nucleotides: TGCGCCAGCAGCTTGGCCGCTCTAGGGAACTCTGGGGCCAACGTCCTGACTTTC.

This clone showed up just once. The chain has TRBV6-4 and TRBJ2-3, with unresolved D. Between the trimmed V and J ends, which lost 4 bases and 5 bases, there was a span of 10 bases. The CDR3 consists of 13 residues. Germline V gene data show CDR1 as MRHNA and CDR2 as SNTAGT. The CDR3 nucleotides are TGTGCCAGCAGTGTCGACCTAGGAGATACGCAGTATTTT. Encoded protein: CASSVDLGDTQYF.

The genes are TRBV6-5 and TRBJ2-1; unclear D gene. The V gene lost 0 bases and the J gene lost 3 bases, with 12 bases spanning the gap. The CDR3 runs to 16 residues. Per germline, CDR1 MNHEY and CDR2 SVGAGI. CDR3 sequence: CASSYSRSRGYNEQFF. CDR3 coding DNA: TGTGCCAGCAGTTACTCGCGTAGCCGAGGCTACAATGAGCAGTTCTTC.

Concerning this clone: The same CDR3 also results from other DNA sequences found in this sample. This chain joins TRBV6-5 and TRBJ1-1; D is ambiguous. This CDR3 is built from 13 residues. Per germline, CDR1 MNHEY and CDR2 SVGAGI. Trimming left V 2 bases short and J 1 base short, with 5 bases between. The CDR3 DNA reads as TGTGCCAGCAGTTACGGCCAGAACACTGAAGCTTTCTTT. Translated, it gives CASSYGQNTEAFF.

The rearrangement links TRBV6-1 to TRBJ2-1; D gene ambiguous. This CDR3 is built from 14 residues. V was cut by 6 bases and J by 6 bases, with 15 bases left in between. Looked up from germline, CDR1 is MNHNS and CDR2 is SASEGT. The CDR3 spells CASRPGPPGNEQFF. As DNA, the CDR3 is TGTGCCAGCAGGCCCGGGCCCCCTGGCAATGAGCAGTTCTTC.

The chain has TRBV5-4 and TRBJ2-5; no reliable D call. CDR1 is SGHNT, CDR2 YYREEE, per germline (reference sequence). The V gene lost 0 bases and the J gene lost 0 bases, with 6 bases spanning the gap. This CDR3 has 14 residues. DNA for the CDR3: TGTGCCAGCAGCTTGGTGGGGAACCAAGAGACCCAGTACTTC. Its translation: CASSLVGNQETQYF.

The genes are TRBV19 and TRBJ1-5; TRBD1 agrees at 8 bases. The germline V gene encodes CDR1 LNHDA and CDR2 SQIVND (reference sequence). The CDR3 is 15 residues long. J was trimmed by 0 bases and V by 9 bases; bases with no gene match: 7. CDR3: CARWTGNNSNQPQHF. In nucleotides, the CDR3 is TGTGCCAGGTGGACAGGGAATAATAGCAATCAGCCCCAGCATTTT.

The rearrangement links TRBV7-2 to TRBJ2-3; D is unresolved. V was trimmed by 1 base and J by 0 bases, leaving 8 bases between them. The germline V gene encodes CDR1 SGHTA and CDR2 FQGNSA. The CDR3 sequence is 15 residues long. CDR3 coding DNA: TGTGCCAGCAGCTTAGTGGCTGCTAGCACAGATACGCAGTATTTT. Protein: CASSLVAASTDTQYF.

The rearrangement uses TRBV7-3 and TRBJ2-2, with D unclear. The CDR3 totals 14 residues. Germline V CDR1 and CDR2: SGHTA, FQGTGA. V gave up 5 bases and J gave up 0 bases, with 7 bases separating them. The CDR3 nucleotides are TGTGCCAGCAGCCGTGCGCCGAACACCGGGGAGCTGTTTTTT. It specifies CASSRAPNTGELFF.

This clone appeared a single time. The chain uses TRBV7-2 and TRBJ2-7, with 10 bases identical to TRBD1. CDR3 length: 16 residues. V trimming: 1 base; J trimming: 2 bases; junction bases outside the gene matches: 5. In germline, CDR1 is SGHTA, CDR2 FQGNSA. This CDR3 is CASSLVGTGAAYEQYF. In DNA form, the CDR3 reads TGTGCCAGCAGCTTAGTTGGGACAGGGGCCGCCTACGAGCAGTACTTC.

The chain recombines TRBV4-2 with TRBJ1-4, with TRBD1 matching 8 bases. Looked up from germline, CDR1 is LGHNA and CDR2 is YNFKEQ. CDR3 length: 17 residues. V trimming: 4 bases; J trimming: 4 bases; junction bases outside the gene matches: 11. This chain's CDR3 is CASSRRTGSEGNEKLFF. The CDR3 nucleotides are TGTGCCAGCAGCCGCCGGACAGGGAGTGAGGGTAATGAAAAACTGTTTTTT.

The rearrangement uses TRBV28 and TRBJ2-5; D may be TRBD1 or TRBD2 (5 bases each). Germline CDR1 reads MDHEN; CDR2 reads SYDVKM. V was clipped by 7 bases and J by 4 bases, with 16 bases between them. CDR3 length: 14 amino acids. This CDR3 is CASTVGLARETQYF. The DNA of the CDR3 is TGTGCCAGCACCGTGGGGCTAGCCCGAGAGACCCAGTACTTC. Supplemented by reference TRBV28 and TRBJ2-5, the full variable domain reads DVKVTQSSRYLVKRTGEKVFLECVQDMDHENMFWYRQDPGLGLRLIYFSYDVKMKEKGDIPEGYSVSREKKERFSLILESASTNQTSMYLCASTVGLARETQYFGPGTRLLVL.

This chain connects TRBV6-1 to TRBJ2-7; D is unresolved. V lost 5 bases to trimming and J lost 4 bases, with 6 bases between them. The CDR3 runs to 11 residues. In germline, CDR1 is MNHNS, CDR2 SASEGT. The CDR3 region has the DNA TGTGCCAGCAGTACTCAGTACGAGCAGTACTTC. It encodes CASSTQYEQYF.

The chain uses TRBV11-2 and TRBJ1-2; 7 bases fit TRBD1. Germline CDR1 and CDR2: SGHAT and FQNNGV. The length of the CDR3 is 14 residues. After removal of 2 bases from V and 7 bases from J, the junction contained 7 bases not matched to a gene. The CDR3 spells CASSLIDRVGGYTF. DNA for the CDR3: TGTGCCAGCAGCTTAATCGACAGGGTCGGTGGCTACACCTTC. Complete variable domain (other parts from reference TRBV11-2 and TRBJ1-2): EAGVAQSPRYKIIEKRQSVAFWCNPISGHATLYWYQQILGQGPKLLIQFQNNGVVDDSQLPKDRFSAERLKGVDSTLKIQPAKLEDSAVYLCASSLIDRVGGYTFGSGTRLTVV.

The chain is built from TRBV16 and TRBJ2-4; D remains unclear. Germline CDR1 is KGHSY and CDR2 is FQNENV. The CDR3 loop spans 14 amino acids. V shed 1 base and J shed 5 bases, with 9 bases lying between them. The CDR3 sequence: CASSQFERENIQYF. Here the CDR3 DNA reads TGTGCCAGCAGCCAATTTGAAAGGGAAAACATTCAGTACTTC.

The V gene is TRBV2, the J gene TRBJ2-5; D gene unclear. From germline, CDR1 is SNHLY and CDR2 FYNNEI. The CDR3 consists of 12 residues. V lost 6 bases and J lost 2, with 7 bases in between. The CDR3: CASRSDQETQYF. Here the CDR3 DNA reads TGTGCCAGCAGAAGCGATCAAGAGACCCAGTACTTC.

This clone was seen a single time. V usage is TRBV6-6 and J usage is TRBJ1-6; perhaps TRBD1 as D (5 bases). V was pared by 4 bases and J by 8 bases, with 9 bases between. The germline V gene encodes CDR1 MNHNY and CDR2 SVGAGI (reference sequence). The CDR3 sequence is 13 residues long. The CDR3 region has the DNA TGTGCCAGCAGTTTGACCAGGGATTCACCCCTCCACTTT. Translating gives CASSLTRDSPLHF.